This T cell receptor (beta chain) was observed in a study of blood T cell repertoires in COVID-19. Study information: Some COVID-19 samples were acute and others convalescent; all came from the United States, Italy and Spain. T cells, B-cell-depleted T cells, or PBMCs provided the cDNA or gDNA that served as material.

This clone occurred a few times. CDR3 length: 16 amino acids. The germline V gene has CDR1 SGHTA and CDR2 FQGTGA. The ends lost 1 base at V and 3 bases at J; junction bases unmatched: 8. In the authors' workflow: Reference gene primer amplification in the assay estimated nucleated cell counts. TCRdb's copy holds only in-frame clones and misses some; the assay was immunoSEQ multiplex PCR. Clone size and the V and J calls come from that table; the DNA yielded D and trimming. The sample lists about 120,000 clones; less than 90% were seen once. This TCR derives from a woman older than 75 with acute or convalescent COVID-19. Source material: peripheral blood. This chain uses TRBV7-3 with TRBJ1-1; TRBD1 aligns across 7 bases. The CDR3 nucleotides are TGTGCCAGCAGCTTAATAGGGGGCGCATTCGACACTGAAGCTTTCTTT. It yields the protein CASSLIGGAFDTEAFF.